Presented here are 24 T cell receptor beta chains from one specimen sequenced in a study of technical replicates of blood from a handful of donors. The method was immunoSEQ multiplex PCR; TCRdb's version includes in-frame clones alone and lacks a portion of them. This table has roughly 50,000 clones, nearly 95% appearing once. The sequencing input was PBMCs. The receptors originated from a human donor in good health. Some clones in this sample may be carry-over from other donors' samples.

V gene TRBV7-6 combines with J gene TRBJ1-2; 7 bases agree with TRBD1. The CDR3 runs to 15 residues. CDR1 and CDR2 from the germline V gene are SGHVS and FNYEAQ. J gave up 5 bases and V 5 bases, and 11 bases lay outside the gene matches. Written as DNA, the CDR3 is TGTGCCAGCAGCCTCAACGGACAGGACGTGTATGGCTACACCTTC. It translates to CASSLNGQDVYGYTF.

The V and J genes are TRBV5-6 and TRBJ2-1; D possibly corresponds to TRBD2 (7 bases). Per germline, CDR1 SGHDT and CDR2 YYEEEE. Trimming removed 0 bases from V and 0 bases from J, with 10 bases in between. The CDR3 has 16 amino acids. CDR3: CASSLGRGPSYNEQFF. The CDR3 DNA reads TGTGCCAGCAGCTTGGGGCGGGGGCCCTCCTACAATGAGCAGTTCTTC.

V and J are TRBV27 and TRBJ2-3, with TRBD2 matching 8 bases. V gave up 6 bases and J gave up 5 bases; unmatched junction bases: 10. CDR3 length: 15 residues. CDR1 is MNHEY, CDR2 SMNVEV, per germline (reference sequence). The CDR3 sequence: CASSLQAGVGDTQYF. The CDR3 DNA reads as TGTGCCAGCAGCCTTCAAGCGGGAGTTGGAGATACGCAGTATTTT.

V is TRBV9 and J is TRBJ1-1; D perhaps matches TRBD1 (5 bases). With 4 bases removed from V and 4 bases from J, the gap between germline ends came to 14 bases. Germline CDR1 SGDLS, CDR2 YYNGEE. This CDR3 has 14 residues. CDR3 amino acids: CASSPQLGGTEAFF. The CDR3 DNA sequence: TGTGCCAGCAGCCCCCAGCTGGGGGGCACTGAAGCTTTCTTT.

The V gene is TRBV10-1, the J gene TRBJ2-7; no firm D call. Looked up from germline, CDR1 is WNHNN and CDR2 is SYGVQD (reference sequence). This CDR3 spans 15 amino acids. Trimming removed 3 bases at V and 1 base at J, with 13 bases between. CDR3: CASSEVAGPSYEQYF. The DNA for the CDR3 is TGCGCCAGCAGTGAAGTCGCAGGTCCGTCCTACGAGCAGTACTTC.

The rearrangement joins TRBV28 to TRBJ2-7; 7 nucleotides match TRBD1. CDR1 is MDHEN and CDR2 is SYDVKM in the germline V gene. This CDR3 comprises 15 residues. The ends lost 5 bases at V and 5 bases at J; junction bases unmatched: 12. CDR3 in amino acids: CASSPPTGSFNEQYF. The CDR3 nucleotides are TGTGCCAGCAGTCCCCCGACAGGGAGTTTCAACGAGCAGTACTTC.

The chain combines TRBV5-1 with TRBJ1-1, with 11 bases that match TRBD1. With V trimmed by 3 bases and J by 5 bases, 3 bases remained unmatched. Germline CDR1 reads SGHRS; CDR2 reads YFSETQ. The CDR3 is made up of 14 amino acids. The CDR3 spells CASSSGQGGTEAFF. The CDR3, as DNA: TGCGCCAGCAGCTCGGGACAGGGGGGGACTGAAGCTTTCTTT.

The chain is built from TRBV20-1 and TRBJ1-1; 7 bases fit TRBD1. The CDR3 runs 11 residues. Losses at the gene ends were 6 bases for V and 6 bases for J; bases not matched to a gene: 4. Germline V CDR1 and CDR2: DFQATT, SNEGSKA (reference sequence). CDR3 coding DNA: TGCAGTGCCTCCAGGGGGGCTGAAGCTTTCTTT. The encoded protein is CSASRGAEAFF.

This chain uses TRBV11-2 with TRBJ1-6; a weak D match, TRBD1 (6 bases). Trimming stripped 3 bases from V and 7 bases from J, with 7 bases between. The CDR3 sequence is 13 residues long. The germline CDR1 and CDR2 sequences are SGHAT and FQNNGV. CDR3 residues: CASSFQGNSPLHF. In DNA, the CDR3 is TGTGCCAGCAGCTTCCAGGGGAATTCACCCCTCCACTTT.

The table lists this clone with a count of one. The V gene is TRBV7-2, the J gene TRBJ1-6; possible D gene TRBD1, 5 bases. Germline V gene lookup returns CDR1 SGHTA and CDR2 FQGNSA. Trimming took off 1 base at V and 5 bases at J, with 18 bases between the two ends. The length of the CDR3 is 18 residues. CDR3 sequence: CASSLGFGGASHNSPLHF. CDR3 bases: TGTGCCAGCAGCTTAGGATTTGGCGGGGCAAGCCATAATTCACCCCTCCACTTT.

This chain joins TRBV7-9 and TRBJ1-1, with TRBD1 matching over 7 bases. Looked up from germline, CDR1 is SEHNR and CDR2 is FQNEAQ (reference sequence). With V trimmed by 4 bases and J by 1 base, 6 bases remained unmatched. CDR3 length: 15 residues. CDR3 coding DNA: TGTGCCAGCAGCTCCACGGACAGGCCGAACACTGAAGCTTTCTTT. It specifies CASSSTDRPNTEAFF.

CDR3 sequence reads: CASRFSGAYGYTF. The CDR3 nucleotides are TGTGCCAGCAGATTCTCAGGGGCCTATGGCTACACCTTC. The chain recombines TRBV28 with TRBJ1-2, with TRBD1 as a possible D gene (6 bases). CDR3 length: 13 residues. Germline CDR1 reads MDHEN; CDR2 reads SYDVKM. V was cut by 6 bases and J by 4 bases, with 12 bases left in between.

CDR3 in DNA: TGTGCCAGTACGGGAACGTACTCCTACGAGCAGTACTTC. It is translated as CASTGTYSYEQYF. The rearrangement links TRBV19 to TRBJ2-7; tentatively, D is TRBD2 (5 bases). This CDR3 comprises 13 residues. Germline V gene lookup returns CDR1 LNHDA and CDR2 SQIVND (reference sequence). V lost 7 bases to trimming and J lost 0 bases, with 10 bases between them.

The chain couples TRBV6-5 to TRBJ2-7; maybe TRBD1 (5 bases). The CDR3 sequence is 13 residues long. Trimming removed 8 bases at V and 4 bases at J, with 15 bases between. Germline V gene lookup returns CDR1 MNHEY and CDR2 SVGAGI. In nucleotides, the CDR3 is TGTGCCAGCGGGATGTCAAGGGGTTACGAGCAGTACTTC. Amino acids: CASGMSRGYEQYF.

V usage is TRBV11-2 and J usage is TRBJ2-3; D is uncertain. Germline V lookup: CDR1 SGHAT, CDR2 FQNNGV. CDR3 length: 15 residues. The ends were cut back, 4 bases at V and 0 bases at J, with 11 bases in the middle. CDR3 residues: CASSSPTSSTDTQYF. CDR3 sequence (DNA): TGTGCCAGCAGCTCTCCTACGTCTAGCACAGATACGCAGTATTTT.

The chain joins TRBV4-2 to TRBJ2-3, with D tentatively TRBD2 (6 bases). V dropped 0 bases and J dropped 0 bases, with 16 bases sitting between them. The CDR3 contains 18 residues. The V gene's germline CDR1 is LGHNA and CDR2 YNFKEQ. CDR3 amino acids: CASSQDLSSGLSTDTQYF. CDR3 in DNA: TGTGCCAGCAGCCAAGATTTATCCAGCGGGCTTAGCACAGATACGCAGTATTTT.

The chain carries TRBV5-6 and TRBJ2-7; D not certain. CDR1 and CDR2 (germline): SGHDT, YYEEEE. V lost 4 bases, J lost 3 bases, and 5 bases lay in between. CDR3 length equals 11 residues. The CDR3 is CASSVNYEQYF. The CDR3 nucleotides read TGTGCCAGCAGCGTAAACTACGAGCAGTACTTC.

This rearrangement joins TRBV10-3 to TRBJ2-3; 10 bases fit TRBD2. Looked up from germline, CDR1 is ENHRY and CDR2 is SYGVKD. This CDR3 region has 16 residues. The J segment lost 5 bases and the V segment lost 7 bases, leaving 12 bases of the junction unmatched. The CDR3 coding sequence is TGTGCCATCAAACCCTCTAGCGGGGGAGCAGGAGATACGCAGTATTTT. Translated: CAIKPSSGGAGDTQYF.

The chain carries TRBV5-6 and TRBJ1-1, with D tentatively TRBD1 (5 bases). Trimming shortened V by 2 bases and J by 0 bases, and 8 bases separated the two germline ends. Germline CDR1 is SGHDT and CDR2 is YYEEEE. The CDR3 has 14 residues. Written as DNA, the CDR3 is TGTGCCAGCAGCTTCAGGGCCCTGAACACTGAAGCTTTCTTT. Encoded protein: CASSFRALNTEAFF.

CDR3 bases: TGTGCCAGCAGTTACTCGGACGCGGGGGACAATGAGCAGTTCTTC. Protein: CASSYSDAGDNEQFF. This chain uses TRBV6-5 with TRBJ2-1; TRBD2 matches at 7 bases. The V gene's germline CDR1 is MNHEY and CDR2 SVGAGI. After removal of 0 bases from V and 5 bases from J, the junction contained 4 bases not matched to a gene. The CDR3 is made up of 15 amino acids.

This clone was observed once. This chain joins TRBV7-8 and TRBJ2-1; a weak D match, TRBD1 (6 bases). The V gene's germline CDR1 is SGHVS and CDR2 FQNEAQ. With 1 base removed from V and 5 bases from J, the gap between germline ends came to 15 bases. The CDR3 has 16 amino acids. CDR3 amino acids: CASSLVPRQANNEQFF. In nucleotides, the CDR3 is TGTGCCAGCAGCTTAGTCCCCCGACAGGCCAACAATGAGCAGTTCTTC.

The chain employs TRBV9 and TRBJ1-6; weak D call: TRBD1 (6 bases). This CDR3 is built from 15 residues. Germline CDR1 SGDLS, CDR2 YYNGEE. Deletions cut 0 bases from V and 7 bases from J, with 11 bases between. The CDR3 DNA reads as TGTGCCAGCAGCGTAGGGGGACAATCCAATTCACCCCTCCACTTT. It specifies CASSVGGQSNSPLHF.

V gene TRBV9 combines with J gene TRBJ1-2; D is unclear. V lost 0 bases, J lost 6 bases, and 18 bases lay in between. The CDR3 loop spans 16 amino acids. The germline V gene encodes CDR1 SGDLS and CDR2 YYNGEE. The CDR3 loop is CASSVAPGAGYNGYTF. The CDR3 DNA follows: TGTGCCAGCAGCGTAGCCCCTGGAGCCGGGTACAATGGCTACACCTTC.

The genes are TRBV19 and TRBJ2-2; TRBD2 aligns across 8 bases. J lost 6 bases, V lost 9 bases, and 3 bases had no gene match. Looked up from germline, CDR1 is LNHDA and CDR2 is SQIVND (reference sequence). There are 12 residues in the CDR3. The CDR3: CASGGASGELFF. The CDR3 coding sequence is TGTGCCAGCGGGGGGGCCTCCGGGGAGCTGTTTTTT. Full variable domain (remainder filled in from reference TRBV19 and TRBJ2-2): DGGITQSPKYLFRKEGQNVTLSCEQNLNHDAMYWYRQDPGQGLRLIYYSQIVNDFQKGDIAEGYSVSREKKESFPLTVTSAQKNPTAFYLCASGGASGELFFGEGSRLTVL.